Below are 8 T cell receptor beta chains sequenced from a single sample in a study of blood T cells in healthy people across ages. Together with a sample-barcoded 5' primer, a J-beta primer mix was included in a second PCR lasting about 7 to 11 cycles. MiXCR was run by TCRdb on the 5' RACE reads, yielding one entry per CDR3 protein. The table lists approximately 1.5 million distinct CDR3 sequences, 30% to 35% of them singletons, with approximately 10% in the top ten. The sequencing sample was made of blood. These receptors all come from a woman in her 30s in good health.

This clonotype showed up just once. The genes are TRBV20-1 and TRBJ2-7, with no clear D. Germline V gene data show CDR1 as DFQATT and CDR2 as SNEGSKA (reference sequence). The CDR3 is 13 residues long. The V end was cut by 6 bases, the J end by 3 bases, with 15 bases between. The CDR3: CSANLQIVYEQYF. CDR3 in DNA: TGCAGTGCCAACCTTCAAATAGTCTACGAGCAGTACTTC.

This clonotype was observed a few times. The chain employs TRBV5-1 and TRBJ2-1; TRBD1 matches 9 bases. Trimming at V came to 1 base and at J to 8 bases, leaving 4 bases not matched to a gene. The CDR3 is 14 amino acids. Germline V gene sequence: CDR1 SGHRS, CDR2 YFSETQ. The CDR3 DNA reads as TGCGCCAGCAGCTTGACCACAGGGGGCCATGAGCAGTTCTTC. Translated, it gives CASSLTTGGHEQFF.

J is TRBJ2-1 and V is TRBV3-1; D unresolved. The length of the CDR3 is 14 residues. Trimming took 0 bases from V and 7 from J, leaving 10 bases between them. From germline, CDR1 is LGHDT and CDR2 YNNKEL (reference sequence). CDR3 DNA sequence: TGTGCCAGCAGCCAAGAAACGGGCTGGAATGAGCAGTTCTTC. Its translation is CASSQETGWNEQFF.

This clonotype came up a few times. The rearrangement joins TRBV7-9 to TRBJ2-7, with 13 nucleotides matching TRBD2. This CDR3 is built from 15 residues. The V gene's germline CDR1 is SEHNR and CDR2 FQNEAQ (reference sequence). Unmatched junction bases numbered 7, after V lost 6 bases and J lost 5 bases. CDR3: CASSLTSGGYDEQYF. For the CDR3, the DNA is TGTGCCAGCAGTCTGACTAGCGGGGGGTACGACGAGCAGTACTTC.

The gene calls are TRBV16 and TRBJ2-5, with D tentatively TRBD1 (6 bases). The J call may be in error: the DNA end matches TRBJ2-7 better. The V gene's germline CDR1 is KGHSY and CDR2 FQNENV. This CDR3 spans 13 amino acids. In DNA form, the CDR3 reads TGTGCCAGCAGCCAACAAGTAGGGGGCGAGCAGTACTTC. It translates to CASSQQVGGEQYF.

In its sample, this clonotype was seen a few times. J is TRBJ2-7 and V is TRBV6-1; TRBD1 matches at 9 bases. The V gene end was trimmed by 5 bases and the J gene end by 4 bases; junction bases not matched to a gene: 9. Germline values: CDR1 MNHNS, CDR2 SASEGT. The CDR3 runs to 15 residues. Here the CDR3 reads CASSKGTGGEYEQYF. In DNA, the CDR3 is TGTGCCAGCAGTAAGGGTACAGGGGGCGAGTACGAGCAGTACTTC.

The sample holds one count of this clonotype. The genes are TRBV20-1 and TRBJ2-3, with 9 bases aligning to TRBD1. The ends lost 6 bases at V and 4 bases at J; junction bases unmatched: 14. CDR3 length: 16 residues. The germline CDR1 and CDR2 sequences are DFQATT and SNEGSKA (reference sequence). DNA of the CDR3: TGCAGTGCCGCATCACCTACAGGGGGCAGCTCAGATACGCAGTATTTT. Translation: CSAASPTGGSSDTQYF.

This clonotype has just a few counts. The chain links TRBV27 to TRBJ2-7, with 7 nucleotides matching TRBD1. Germline V gene data show CDR1 as MNHEY and CDR2 as SMNVEV (reference sequence). The CDR3 length is 16 residues. V trimming: 5 bases; J trimming: 1 base; junction bases outside the gene matches: 11. The CDR3 reads CASSIPGQSLSYEQYF. The DNA of the CDR3 is TGTGCCAGCAGTATACCGGGACAGAGTCTTTCCTACGAGCAGTACTTC.